Given below is one TCR beta chain in context. Its specific antigen is unknown. There are no base qualities to consult, and no much larger clone falls within one base. The junction shows trimming of 4 bases on V and 7 bases on J, and the gene matches do not reach 5 bases of it. CDR1 and CDR2 were assigned from the germline V gene as SGHAT and FQNNGV. Including cysteine and phenylalanine, the CDR3 has 15 amino acids. Here the CDR3 DNA is all that survives: 45 bases in frame from base 1. Receptor libraries were prepared by the immunoSEQ multiplex PCR assay. Deep sequencing of rearranged TCR beta loci, alongside multiparametric flow cytometry, was used to profile T cell repertoires. Held by TCRdb, this immuneACCESS table contains in-frame sequences only and omits some clones. Under half of the omission traces to an unresolved V gene where checked; the cause of the rest is unknown. A total of around 31,000 clones appear in this sample, 85% to 90% of them only once. The ten most abundant clones make up less than 8.5% of the sample.

The entry originates in a study of lymphopenia after photon versus proton radiotherapy (dated by TCRdb to about 2019). For the study in its entirety: In patients with gastrointestinal tumors who developed high-grade lymphopenia, the study compared the immunological effects of photon radiation therapy with those of proton radiation therapy. The study was designed to characterize how the impact on the immune system differs between the two radiation modalities. The 20 or so patients in the cohort had gastrointestinal tumors, were treated with either photon or proton therapy, and subsequently developed lymphopenia.

Paper-wide results and their limitations: The authors looked at the survival association only in patients who died, and they framed better survival with proton therapy as a possibility rather than a demonstrated result. Across the cohort, among patients who died, a greater drop in TCR diversity after the nadir was inversely correlated with overall survival time. Once the lymphocyte count had reached its nadir, the repertoires of photon-treated patients showed oligoclonal expansion, particularly of CD8+ Temra cells, and this expansion drove the decline in diversity. Relative stability during treatment was observed in proton-treated patients, whereas loss of naive T cells and TCR diversity and gain of effector/memory populations were observed in photon-treated patients.

The V gene is TRBV11-2 and the J gene is TRBJ2-1; TRBD2 aligns with 12 central bases. The sequence was collected from a woman in her 70s with pancreatic cancer. Some clones in this sample may be carry-over from other donors' samples. The sample here was peripheral blood, taken from a patient treated with proton-based radiotherapy. CDR3 region: CASSSSGTSGNEQFF. The DNA sequence follows: TGTGCCAGCAGCTCGTCCGGGACTAGCGGGAATGAGCAGTTCTTC.